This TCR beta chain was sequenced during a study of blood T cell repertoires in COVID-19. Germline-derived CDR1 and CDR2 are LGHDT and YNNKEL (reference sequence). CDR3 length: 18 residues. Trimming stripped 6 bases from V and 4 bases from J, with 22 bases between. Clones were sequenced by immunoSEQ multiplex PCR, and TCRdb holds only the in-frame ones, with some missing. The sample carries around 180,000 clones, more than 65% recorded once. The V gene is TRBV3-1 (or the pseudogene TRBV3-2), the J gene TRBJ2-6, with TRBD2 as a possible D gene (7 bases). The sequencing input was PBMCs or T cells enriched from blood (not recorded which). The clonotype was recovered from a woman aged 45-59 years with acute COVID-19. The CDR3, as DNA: TGTGCCAGCAGTCAAACGGGTCTGGGGGGGGCGGGGGCCAACGTCCTGACTTTC. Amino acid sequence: CASSQTGLGGAGANVLTF.